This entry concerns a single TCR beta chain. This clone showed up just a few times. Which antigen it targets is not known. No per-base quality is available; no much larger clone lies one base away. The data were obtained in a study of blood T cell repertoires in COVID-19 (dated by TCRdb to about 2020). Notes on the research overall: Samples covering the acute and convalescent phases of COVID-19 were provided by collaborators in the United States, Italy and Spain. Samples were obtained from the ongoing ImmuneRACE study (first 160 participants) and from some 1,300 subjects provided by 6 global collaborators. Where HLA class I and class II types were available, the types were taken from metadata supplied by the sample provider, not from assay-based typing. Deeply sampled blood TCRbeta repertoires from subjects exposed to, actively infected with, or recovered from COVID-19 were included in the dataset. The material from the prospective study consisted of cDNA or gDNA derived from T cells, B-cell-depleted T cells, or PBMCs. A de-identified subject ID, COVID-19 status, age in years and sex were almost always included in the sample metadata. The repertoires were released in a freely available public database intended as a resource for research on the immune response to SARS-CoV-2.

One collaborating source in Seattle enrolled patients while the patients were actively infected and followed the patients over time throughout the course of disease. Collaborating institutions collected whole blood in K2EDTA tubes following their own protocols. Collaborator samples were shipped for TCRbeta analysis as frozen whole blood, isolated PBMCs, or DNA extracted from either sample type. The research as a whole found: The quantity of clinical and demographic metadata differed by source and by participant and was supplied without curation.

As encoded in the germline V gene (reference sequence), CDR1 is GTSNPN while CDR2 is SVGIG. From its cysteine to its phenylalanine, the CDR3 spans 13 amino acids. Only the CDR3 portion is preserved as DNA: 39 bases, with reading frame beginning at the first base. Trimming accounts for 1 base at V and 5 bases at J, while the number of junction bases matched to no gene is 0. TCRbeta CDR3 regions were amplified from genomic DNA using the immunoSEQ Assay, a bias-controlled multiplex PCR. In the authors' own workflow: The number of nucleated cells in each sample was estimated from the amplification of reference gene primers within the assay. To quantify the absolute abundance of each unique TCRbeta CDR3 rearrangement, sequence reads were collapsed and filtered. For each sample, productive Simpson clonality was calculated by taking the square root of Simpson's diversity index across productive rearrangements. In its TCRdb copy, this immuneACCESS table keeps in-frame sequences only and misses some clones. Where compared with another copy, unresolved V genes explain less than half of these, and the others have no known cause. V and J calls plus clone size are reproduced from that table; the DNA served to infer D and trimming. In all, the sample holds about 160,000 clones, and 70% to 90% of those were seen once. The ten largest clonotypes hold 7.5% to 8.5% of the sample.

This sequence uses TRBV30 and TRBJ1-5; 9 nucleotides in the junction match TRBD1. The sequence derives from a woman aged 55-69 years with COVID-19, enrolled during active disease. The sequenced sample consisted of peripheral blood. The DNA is TGTGCCTGGAGTGGACAGGGGGATCAGCCCCAGCATTTT. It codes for CAWSGQGDQPQHF.